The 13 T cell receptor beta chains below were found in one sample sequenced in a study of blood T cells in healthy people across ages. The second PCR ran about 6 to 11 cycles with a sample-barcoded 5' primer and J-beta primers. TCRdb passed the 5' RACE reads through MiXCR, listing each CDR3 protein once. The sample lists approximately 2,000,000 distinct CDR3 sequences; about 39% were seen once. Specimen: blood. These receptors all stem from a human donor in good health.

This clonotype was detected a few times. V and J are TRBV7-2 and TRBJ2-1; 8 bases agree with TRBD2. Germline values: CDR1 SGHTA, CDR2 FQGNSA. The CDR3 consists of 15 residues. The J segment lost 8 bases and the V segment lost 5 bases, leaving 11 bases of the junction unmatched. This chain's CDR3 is CASSPRGGEDDEQFF. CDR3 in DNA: TGTGCCAGCAGCCCTCGGGGGGGAGAGGACGATGAGCAGTTCTTC.

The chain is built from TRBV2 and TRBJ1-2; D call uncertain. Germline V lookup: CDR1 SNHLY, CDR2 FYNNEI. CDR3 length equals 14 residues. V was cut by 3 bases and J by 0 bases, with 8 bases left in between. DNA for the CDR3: TGTGCCAGCAGTGAGGGGAGGGCTAACTATGGCTACACCTTC. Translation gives CASSEGRANYGYTF.

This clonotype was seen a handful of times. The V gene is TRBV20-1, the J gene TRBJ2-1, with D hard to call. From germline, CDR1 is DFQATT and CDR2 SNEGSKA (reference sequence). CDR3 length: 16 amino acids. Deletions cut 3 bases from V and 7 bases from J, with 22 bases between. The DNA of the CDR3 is TGCAGTGCTAGTGTATTCCCTCCCAGGTCCCCGAATGAGCAGTTCTTC. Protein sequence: CSASVFPPRSPNEQFF.

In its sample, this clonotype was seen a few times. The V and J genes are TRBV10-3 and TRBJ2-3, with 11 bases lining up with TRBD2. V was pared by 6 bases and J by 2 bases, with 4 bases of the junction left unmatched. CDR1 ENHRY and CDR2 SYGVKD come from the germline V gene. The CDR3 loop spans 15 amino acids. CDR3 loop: CAIRGGLAATDTQYF. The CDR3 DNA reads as TGTGCCATCAGGGGGGGACTAGCGGCCACAGATACGCAGTATTTT.

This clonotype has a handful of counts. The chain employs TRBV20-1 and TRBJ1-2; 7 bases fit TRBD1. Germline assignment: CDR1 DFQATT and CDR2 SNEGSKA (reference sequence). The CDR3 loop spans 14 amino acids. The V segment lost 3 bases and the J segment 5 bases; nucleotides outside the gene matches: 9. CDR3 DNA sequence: TGCAGTGCTAGGACCCCGGACAGGCCATATGGCTACACCTTC. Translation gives CSARTPDRPYGYTF.

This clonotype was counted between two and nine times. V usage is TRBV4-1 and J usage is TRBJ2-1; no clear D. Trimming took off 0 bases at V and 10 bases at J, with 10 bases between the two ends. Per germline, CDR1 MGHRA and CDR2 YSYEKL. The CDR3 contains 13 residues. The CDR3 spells CASSQDFWAEQFF. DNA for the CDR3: TGCGCCAGCAGCCAAGATTTTTGGGCGGAGCAGTTCTTC.

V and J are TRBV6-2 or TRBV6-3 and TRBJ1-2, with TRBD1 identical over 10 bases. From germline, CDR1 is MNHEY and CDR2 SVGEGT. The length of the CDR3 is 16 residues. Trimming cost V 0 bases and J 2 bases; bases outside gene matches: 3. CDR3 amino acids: CASSYSGTGVNYGYTF. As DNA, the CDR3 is TGTGCCAGCAGTTACTCCGGGACAGGGGTAAACTATGGCTACACCTTC.

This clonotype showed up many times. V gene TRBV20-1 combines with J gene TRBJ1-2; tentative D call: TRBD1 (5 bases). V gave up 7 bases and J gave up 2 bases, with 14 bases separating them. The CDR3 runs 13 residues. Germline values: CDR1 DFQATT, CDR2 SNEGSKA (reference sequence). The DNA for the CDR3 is TGCAGTGTTATAAAGACAGTCAACTATGGCTACACCTTC. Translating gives CSVIKTVNYGYTF.

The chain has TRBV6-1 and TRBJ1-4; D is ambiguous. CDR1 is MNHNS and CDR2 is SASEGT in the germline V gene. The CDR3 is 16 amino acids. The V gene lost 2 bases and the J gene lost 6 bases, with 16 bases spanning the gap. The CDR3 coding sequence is TGTGCCAGCAGTGAAAGCTTCCCGGGAAACGATGAAAAACTGTTTTTT. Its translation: CASSESFPGNDEKLFF.

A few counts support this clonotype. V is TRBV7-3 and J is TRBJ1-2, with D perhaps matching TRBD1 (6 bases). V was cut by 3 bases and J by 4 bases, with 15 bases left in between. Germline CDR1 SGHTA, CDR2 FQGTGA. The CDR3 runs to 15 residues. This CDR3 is CASSLGAGDSYGYTF. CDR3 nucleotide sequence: TGTGCCAGCAGCTTGGGGGCAGGGGACTCCTATGGCTACACCTTC.

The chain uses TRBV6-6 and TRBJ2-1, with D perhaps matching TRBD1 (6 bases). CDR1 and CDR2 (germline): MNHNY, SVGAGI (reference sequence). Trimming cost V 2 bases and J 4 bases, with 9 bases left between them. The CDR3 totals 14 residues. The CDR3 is CASSYAGTYNEQFF. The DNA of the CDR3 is TGTGCCAGCAGTTACGCAGGGACATACAATGAGCAGTTCTTC.

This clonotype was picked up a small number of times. This CDR3 is CSARYRNIQYF. DNA for the CDR3: TGCAGTGCTAGGTACAGGAACATTCAGTACTTC. J is TRBJ2-4 and V is TRBV20-1; TRBD1 is a possible D gene (5 bases). The CDR3 contains 11 residues. V was shortened by 3 bases and J by 7 bases, with 7 bases between the two germline ends. Germline V gene sequence: CDR1 DFQATT, CDR2 SNEGSKA (reference sequence).

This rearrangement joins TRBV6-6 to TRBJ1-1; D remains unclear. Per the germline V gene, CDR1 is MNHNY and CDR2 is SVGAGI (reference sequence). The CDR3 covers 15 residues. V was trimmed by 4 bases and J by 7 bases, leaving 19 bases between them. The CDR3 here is CASSWERSDTGEAFF. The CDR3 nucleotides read TGTGCCAGCAGTTGGGAAAGGTCGGATACGGGTGAAGCTTTCTTT.